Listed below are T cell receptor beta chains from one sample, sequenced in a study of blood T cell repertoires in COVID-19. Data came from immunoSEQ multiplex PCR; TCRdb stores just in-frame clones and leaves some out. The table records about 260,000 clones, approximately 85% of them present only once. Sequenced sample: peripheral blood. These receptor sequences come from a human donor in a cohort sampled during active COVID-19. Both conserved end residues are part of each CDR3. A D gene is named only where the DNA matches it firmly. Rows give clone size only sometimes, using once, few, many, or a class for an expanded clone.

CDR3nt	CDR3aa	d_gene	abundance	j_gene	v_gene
TGTGCCAGCAGCTTCGGGACTAGCGGGATAGGCAGAATGGAGCTGTTTTTT	CASSFGTSGIGRMELFF	TRBD2	-	TRBJ2-2	TRBV5-4
TGTGCCAGCAGCTTAGGAGGAGGGCCGGAGACTGAAGCTTTCTTT	CASSLGGGPETEAFF	-	-	TRBJ1-1	TRBV7-9
TGTGCCAGCAGTTACTCGAGGGCAGGGGTAAACTATGGCTACACCTTC	CASSYSRAGVNYGYTF	-	-	TRBJ1-2	TRBV6-5
TGTGCCAGCAGTGGGGCTAGCGGGGGCCTTAGCTCCTACGAGCAGTACTTC	CASSGASGGLSSYEQYF	TRBD2	-	TRBJ2-7	TRBV6-1
TGTGCCAGCACCGCGGGCGGGGCCCGCGCTAGGGATACGCAGTATTTT	CASTAGGARARDTQYF	-	once	TRBJ2-3	TRBV5-4
TGTGCCTGGAGGGGGGCGCACCCCTACGAGCAGTACTTC	CAWRGAHPYEQYF	-	-	TRBJ2-7	TRBV30
TGTGCCAGCAGCCCCCCCTCGGAGCAAGAGACCCAGTACTTC	CASSPPSEQETQYF	-	-	TRBJ2-5	TRBV7-2
TGTGCCAGCAGCTTACATGGGGCATCCCCTCAAGAGACCCAGTACTTC	CASSLHGASPQETQYF	-	-	TRBJ2-5	TRBV7-3
TGTGCCAGCAGTTTGAGAATAGCGGGACTTCCCTACGAGCAGTACTTC	CASSLRIAGLPYEQYF	TRBD2	-	TRBJ2-7	TRBV27
TGTGCCAGCAGTTACCAAGGGGACGAGCAGTACTTC	CASSYQGDEQYF	-	-	TRBJ2-7	TRBV6-2/TRBV6-3
TGTGCCAGCAGCTCTCGGGGGGAACGCTCCTACGAGCAGTACTTC	CASSSRGERSYEQYF	TRBD2	few	TRBJ2-7	TRBV7-2
TGTGCCAGCAGCGTAGTACCGGGGGGGTACGAGCAGTACTTC	CASSVVPGGYEQYF	TRBD2	-	TRBJ2-7	TRBV9
TGTGCCAGCAGCGTAGCGGCTACGGGGAATGAGCAGTTCTTC	CASSVAATGNEQFF	-	-	TRBJ2-1	TRBV9
TGTGCCAGTAGTATGATCCGAGGGTATGATCAGCCCCAGCATTTT	CASSMIRGYDQPQHF	-	few	TRBJ1-5	TRBV19
TGTGCCAGCAGCTTAGTACAGACCTACGAGCAGTACTTC	CASSLVQTYEQYF	-	-	TRBJ2-7	TRBV11-2
TGTGCCAGCAGCTTAGCGGCAGGCTATAATTCACCCCTCCACTTT	CASSLAAGYNSPLHF	-	-	TRBJ1-6	TRBV7-8
TGTGCCAGCTCACCCGCTGATACTACGGGAAACACCATATATTTT	CASSPADTTGNTIYF	-	-	TRBJ1-3	TRBV18
TGTGCCAGTAGTATACGCGGCCTAGCGGGAGGTCACCAAGAGACCCAGTACTTC	CASSIRGLAGGHQETQYF	TRBD2	many	TRBJ2-5	TRBV19
TGTGCCAGCAGCTCGAGGAGGACTAGCGGGATAAAGGGCGAGCAGTACTTC	CASSSRRTSGIKGEQYF	TRBD2	-	TRBJ2-7	TRBV7-2
TGTGCCAGCAGTAGAGGGGCGGGAGGAACCGGGGAGCTGTTTTTT	CASSRGAGGTGELFF	TRBD2	-	TRBJ2-2	TRBV7-8
TGCGCCAGCGGACTAGCGGGAGGACAAGAGACCCAGTACTTC	CASGLAGGQETQYF	TRBD2	-	TRBJ2-5	TRBV5-1
TGTGCCAGCAGCCAAGAGGGAGGACGCAATCAGCCCCAGCATTTT	CASSQEGGRNQPQHF	-	few	TRBJ1-5	TRBV4-2
TGCGCCAGCAGCCACGGACAGTCCACAGATACGCAGTATTTT	CASSHGQSTDTQYF	-	-	TRBJ2-3	TRBV5-1
TGTGCCAGCAGTCGAGGCCCGGACTACGAGCAGTACTTC	CASSRGPDYEQYF	-	-	TRBJ2-7	TRBV11-2
TGTGCCAGCAGCCATTGGACTAGCGGAACTATCTCCTACGAGCAGTACTTC	CASSHWTSGTISYEQYF	TRBD2	-	TRBJ2-7	TRBV7-8
TGCGCCAGCAGCCACGAGACCAGGGGGAACTATGGCTACACCTTC	CASSHETRGNYGYTF	TRBD1	-	TRBJ1-2	TRBV4-1
TGCGCCAGCAGCCCGGGACAGGGAACTAACTATGGCTACACCTTC	CASSPGQGTNYGYTF	TRBD1	-	TRBJ1-2	TRBV4-1
TGTGCCAGCAGTTTTGGGGACAGGGGTCCCGAGGGGTCATTC	CASSFGDRGPEGSF	TRBD1	-	TRBJ2-7	TRBV28
TGTGCCAGCAGTCCTTCTCAGAATAACTATGGCTACACCTTC	CASSPSQNNYGYTF	-	once	TRBJ1-2	TRBV27
TGTGCCATCAGTGCCCAGGGTAAGGGCGAGCAGTACTTC	CAISAQGKGEQYF	-	-	TRBJ2-7	TRBV10-3
TGTGCCAGCAGTCCGGACTATGGCTACACCTTC	CASSPDYGYTF	-	-	TRBJ1-2	TRBV7-9
TGTGCCAGCAGTTTAATGGACACTTCGTATGGCTACACCTTC	CASSLMDTSYGYTF	-	-	TRBJ1-2	TRBV28
TGTGCCAGCAGTGGCCCTACTTCGGACAGGAGCTACGAGCAGTACTTC	CASSGPTSDRSYEQYF	TRBD1	-	TRBJ2-7	TRBV6-1
TGTGCCAGCAGCTCCCCGGCGGGCTCCTACGAGCAGTACTTC	CASSSPAGSYEQYF	-	-	TRBJ2-7	TRBV7-6
TGCGCCAGCAGCTTGAGCGGGGATACGCAGTATTTT	CASSLSGDTQYF	-	-	TRBJ2-3	TRBV5-1
TGTGCCAGCAGCCAAAACAGGGGATACGAGCAGTACTTC	CASSQNRGYEQYF	TRBD1	-	TRBJ2-7	TRBV7-2
TGTGCCACCCGAGAGGGGGGGACTGAAGCTTTCTTT	CATREGGTEAFF	-	-	TRBJ1-1	TRBV19
TGTGCCATCAGTGGGCCGGGACTAGCGGGGGTTCCCTACGAGCAGTACTTC	CAISGPGLAGVPYEQYF	TRBD2	-	TRBJ2-7	TRBV10-3
TGTGCCAGCAGCGTGAGGTGGGGCAACAACGAGCAGTACTTC	CASSVRWGNNEQYF	-	few	TRBJ2-7	TRBV9
TGTGCCAGCAGTTCCACAGGGGAGCGTTCGAAGGGCTACACCTTC	CASSSTGERSKGYTF	TRBD1	-	TRBJ1-2	TRBV6-6
TGTGCCTGGAGTGTACAAGGGGGCAATCAGCCCCAGCATTTT	CAWSVQGGNQPQHF	-	-	TRBJ1-5	TRBV30
TGCGCCAGCAGCCCCGGGACAGGGGGAGACACCATATATTTT	CASSPGTGGDTIYF	TRBD1	once	TRBJ1-3	TRBV5-1
TGTGCCAGGGGGGCTAGCGGGTTTTACAATGAGCAGTTCTTC	CARGASGFYNEQFF	TRBD2	-	TRBJ2-1	TRBV2
TGTGCCAGCTCACCACGGACAGGGGGAACTGGAAACACCATATATTTT	CASSPRTGGTGNTIYF	TRBD1	-	TRBJ1-3	TRBV18
TGTGCCAGCAAGGTCTTAGGGGGCGAAGTAGGGACTGAAGCTTTCTTT	CASKVLGGEVGTEAFF	TRBD1	-	TRBJ1-1	TRBV28
TGTGCCAGCAGTTCCGTGAACTATGGCTACACCTTC	CASSSVNYGYTF	-	few	TRBJ1-2	TRBV6-5
TGTGCCAGCTCACATAACCGGGACAGGGACTACGAGCAGTACTTC	CASSHNRDRDYEQYF	TRBD1	-	TRBJ2-7	TRBV18
TGTGCCAGCAGCCCCCGCGACGGCGGAGCGTCTGAGCAGTACTTC	CASSPRDGGASEQYF	-	once	TRBJ2-7	TRBV11-3
TGTGCCAGTAGTATACGAGGTGCAACTAATGAAAAACTGTTTTTT	CASSIRGATNEKLFF	-	-	TRBJ1-4	TRBV19
TGCGCCAGCAGCCAAGACTGGGGGCGGCCTGAAGCTTTCTTT	CASSQDWGRPEAFF	-	-	TRBJ1-1	TRBV4-3